The 32 T cell receptor beta chains reported below all come from one sample, sequenced in a study of blood T cell repertoires in COVID-19. Profiled with immunoSEQ multiplex PCR; TCRdb holds only in-frame clones, not every one. There are about 240,000 clones in the sample; roughly nine tenths occur only once, and roughly 7% lies in the top ten. Specimen: peripheral blood. These receptors were collected from a man aged 55-75 years who had recovered from COVID-19.

The V call is TRBV7-9, the J call TRBJ2-6; 7 positions match TRBD1. Germline CDR1 and CDR2: SEHNR and FQNEAQ (reference sequence). V lost 5 bases, J lost 1 base, and 5 bases stayed unmatched. The CDR3 is 16 amino acids. This CDR3 is CASSVSRGSGANVLTF. CDR3 sequence (DNA): TGTGCCAGCAGCGTAAGCAGGGGGTCTGGGGCCAACGTCCTGACTTTC.

This clone has just one count. The chain employs TRBV5-1 and TRBJ2-2; D is unclear. The CDR3 extends over 12 amino acids. Between the trimmed V and J ends, which lost 6 bases and 6 bases, there was a span of 9 bases. Looked up from germline, CDR1 is SGHRS and CDR2 is YFSETQ. CDR3 region: CASIGRAGELFF. In DNA form, the CDR3 reads TGCGCCAGCATCGGTCGGGCCGGGGAGCTGTTTTTT.

This clone was picked up one time. This chain uses TRBV5-1 with TRBJ1-3; no clear D. Trimming pared 0 bases from V and 0 bases from J, leaving 16 bases between. This CDR3 comprises 18 residues. Germline values: CDR1 SGHRS, CDR2 YFSETQ. The DNA for the CDR3 is TGCGCCAGCAGCTTGGAAATGGGAGCCCGGATCTCTGGAAACACCATATATTTT. Encoded protein: CASSLEMGARISGNTIYF.

The chain couples TRBV5-1 to TRBJ1-5; TRBD1 matches 8 bases. CDR3 size: 13 residues. Germline CDR1 and CDR2: SGHRS and YFSETQ. V shed 4 bases, J shed 7 bases, and the junction held 4 bases outside the gene matches. CDR3 region: CASSEQGGQPQHF. CDR3 in DNA: TGCGCCAGCAGCGAACAGGGGGGCCAGCCCCAGCATTTT.

This clone was observed once. The chain joins TRBV6-5 to TRBJ1-4; TRBD1 matches 9 bases. The CDR3 is 15 amino acids. V shed 2 bases, J shed 9 bases, and the junction held 7 bases outside the gene matches. CDR1 is MNHEY and CDR2 is SVGAGI in the germline V gene. The CDR3 loop is CASSYLLDRGQKLFF. The DNA for the CDR3 is TGTGCCAGCAGTTACCTTCTGGACAGGGGTCAAAAACTGTTTTTT.

The rearrangement joins TRBV5-1 to TRBJ2-5; 9 nucleotides match TRBD1. The CDR3 has 15 residues. Germline CDR1 SGHRS, CDR2 YFSETQ. The V and J ends lost 4 bases and 5 bases, in that order; junction bases with no gene match: 9. Written as DNA, the CDR3 is TGCGCCAGCAGCCCCCGGACAGGGGAAGGGGAGACCCAGTACTTC. Protein product: CASSPRTGEGETQYF.

This clone occurred a few times. The chain's CDR3 is CASSLRGGQTADTQYF. DNA for the CDR3: TGTGCCAGCAGCTTAAGGGGGGGTCAAACGGCAGATACGCAGTATTTT. The rearrangement uses TRBV11-2 and TRBJ2-3; D is possibly TRBD2 (7 bases). The CDR3 totals 16 residues. CDR1 is SGHAT and CDR2 is FQNNGV in the germline V gene. V gave up 2 bases and J gave up 4 bases, with 16 bases separating them.

The rearrangement links TRBV7-9 to TRBJ1-1, with 8 bases fitting TRBD1. CDR1 and CDR2 (germline): SEHNR, FQNEAQ (reference sequence). With V trimmed by 2 bases and J by 3 bases, 5 bases remained unmatched. There are 15 residues in the CDR3. CDR3: CASSLIRGLDTEAFF. CDR3 coding DNA: TGTGCCAGCAGCTTAATCAGGGGGCTAGACACTGAAGCTTTCTTT.

Turning to this clone: The sample holds other DNA sequences that translate to the same CDR3. The chain carries TRBV5-1 and TRBJ2-1; D is possibly TRBD1 (5 bases). Trimming pared 1 base from V and 6 bases from J, leaving 5 bases between. Germline V CDR1 and CDR2: SGHRS, YFSETQ. CDR3 size: 12 residues. In nucleotides, the CDR3 is TGCGCCAGCAGCTTGACAGGCAATGAGCAGTTCTTC. Its protein product is CASSLTGNEQFF. The whole variable domain, filled in from reference TRBV5-1 and TRBJ2-1, reads KAGVTQTPRYLIKTRGQQVTLSCSPISGHRSVSWYQQTPGQGLQFLFEYFSETQRNKGNFPGRFSGRQFSNSRSEMNVSTLELGDSALYLCASSLTGNEQFFGPGTRLTVL.

The V and J genes are TRBV5-4 and TRBJ1-2; D gene ambiguous. CDR1 SGHNT and CDR2 YYREEE come from the germline V gene (reference sequence). CDR3 length: 12 residues. The ends were cut back, 0 bases at V and 5 bases at J, with 5 bases in the middle. DNA for the CDR3: TGTGCCAGCAGCTTGGACATATATGGCTACACCTTC. Translated, it gives CASSLDIYGYTF.

This clone occurred once. V usage is TRBV3-1 (or the pseudogene TRBV3-2) and J usage is TRBJ2-3; D is uncertain. The germline V gene has CDR1 LGHDT and CDR2 YNNKEL (reference sequence). This CDR3 is built from 12 residues. With 1 base removed from V and 8 bases from J, the gap between germline ends came to 7 bases. The CDR3, as DNA: TGTGCCAGCAGCCAAGGGGTAGCTACGCAGTATTTT. Its translation: CASSQGVATQYF.

The chain is built from TRBV2 and TRBJ2-7, with a weak D call TRBD2 (5 bases). V lost 4 bases to trimming and J lost 6 bases, with 22 bases between them. The CDR3 is made up of 16 amino acids. The germline CDR1 and CDR2 sequences are SNHLY and FYNNEI. CDR3 nucleotides: TGTGCCAGCAGTGTTAGTGGACTGGGGAGAAATCGCGAGCAGTACTTC. Its protein product is CASSVSGLGRNREQYF.

V usage is TRBV18 and J usage is TRBJ1-2; a weak D match, TRBD1 (6 bases). Germline lookup yields CDR1 KGHSH and CDR2 LQKENI. The V and J ends lost 4 bases and 4 bases respectively, with 16 bases between them. The CDR3 has 15 amino acids. CDR3 region: CASSLMTGLIYGYTF. The CDR3 bases are TGTGCCAGCTCACTAATGACAGGCCTGATCTATGGCTACACCTTC.

The chain uses TRBV27 and TRBJ2-6; TRBD2 is a possible D gene (5 bases). Trimming took 4 bases from V and 2 from J, leaving 21 bases between them. This CDR3 spans 19 amino acids. CDR1 and CDR2 (germline): MNHEY, SMNVEV (reference sequence). The CDR3 DNA follows: TGTGCCAGCAGTTCCCCCTCGGGCAGGAGGTCGACTGGGGCCAACGTCCTGACTTTC. Its translation: CASSSPSGRRSTGANVLTF.

The chain joins TRBV15 to TRBJ2-7; a weak D match, TRBD1 (5 bases). The CDR3 is 17 residues long. CDR1 is LNHNV, CDR2 YYDKDF, per germline (reference sequence). Trimming shortened V by 5 bases and J by 3 bases, and 23 bases separated the two germline ends. CDR3 region: CATSGALSGMFLYEQYV. In DNA form, the CDR3 reads TGTGCCACCAGCGGGGCATTGTCAGGGATGTTCCTCTACGAGCAGTACGTC.

The count of this clone is one. V and J are TRBV14 and TRBJ2-7; 7 nucleotides line up with TRBD1. With V trimmed by 5 bases and J by 3 bases, 19 bases remained unmatched. CDR1 and CDR2 from the germline V gene are SGHDN and FVKESK. The CDR3 totals 18 residues. The CDR3, as DNA: TGTGCCAGCAGCGTCTGGGGGTCTGCGACAGGGAACTTCTACGAGCAGTACTTC. Protein product: CASSVWGSATGNFYEQYF.

Only one count was recorded for this clone. The chain links TRBV6-6 to TRBJ2-5, with D perhaps matching TRBD2 (6 bases). CDR1 MNHNY and CDR2 SVGAGI come from the germline V gene (reference sequence). This CDR3 is built from 16 residues. Trimming removed 4 bases at V and 0 bases at J, with 15 bases between. CDR3 coding DNA: TGTGCCAGCAGTTCGGGTAGCGGATCTAACCAAGAGACCCAGTACTTC. It codes for CASSSGSGSNQETQYF.

The chain combines TRBV5-1 with TRBJ2-3, with unresolved D. CDR3 length equals 15 residues. V was trimmed by 4 bases and J by 0 bases, leaving 12 bases between them. Germline V CDR1 and CDR2: SGHRS, YFSETQ. CDR3: CASSPQSDSTDTQYF. The CDR3 DNA is TGCGCCAGCAGCCCCCAGAGCGATAGCACAGATACGCAGTATTTT.

The chain combines TRBV9 with TRBJ1-4; D not resolved. Germline assignment: CDR1 SGDLS and CDR2 YYNGEE. V gave up 0 bases and J gave up 1 base, with 7 bases separating them. This CDR3 has 15 amino acids. CDR3 region: CASSVGVITNEKLFF. CDR3 coding DNA: TGTGCCAGCAGCGTAGGAGTGATAACTAATGAAAAACTGTTTTTT.

The chain combines TRBV12-3 or TRBV12-4 with TRBJ2-1; 7 bases fit TRBD2. The CDR3 covers 13 residues. Germline trimming cut 7 bases from V and 6 bases from J; bases unmatched to any gene: 6. Written as DNA, the CDR3 is TGTGCCAGCAAAAGGCTAGCGGTCAATGAGCAGTTCTTC. It yields the protein CASKRLAVNEQFF.

This chain connects TRBV7-9 to TRBJ2-1; 10 bases align to TRBD1. CDR3 length: 15 residues. The V gene end was trimmed by 5 bases and the J gene end by 6 bases; junction bases not matched to a gene: 7. Germline values: CDR1 SEHNR, CDR2 FQNEAQ (reference sequence). CDR3 residues: CASSPGQGITNEQFF. CDR3 DNA: TGTGCCAGCAGCCCGGGACAGGGGATCACCAATGAGCAGTTCTTC.

The J gene is TRBJ1-5, the V gene TRBV21-1. TRBV21-1 is annotated as a pseudogene. The CDR3 totals 13 residues. The CDR3 loop reads CASSKGGIQPQHF. DNA for the CDR3: TGTGCCAGCAGCAAAGGAGGTATTCAGCCCCAGCATTTT.

The chain employs TRBV27 and TRBJ1-1, with 8 bases identical to TRBD1. CDR1 MNHEY and CDR2 SMNVEV come from the germline V gene (reference sequence). CDR3 size: 16 residues. V lost 4 bases to trimming and J lost 5 bases; unmatched junction nucleotides: 12. CDR3 sequence (DNA): TGTGCCAGCAGTTGGCGGACCGGGACAGGCCGGACTGAAGCTTTCTTT. As protein: CASSWRTGTGRTEAFF.

The V gene is TRBV2, the J gene TRBJ1-2; D is undetermined. The CDR3 spans 13 residues. CDR1 SNHLY and CDR2 FYNNEI come from the germline V gene. The ends were cut back, 7 bases at V and 4 bases at J, with 13 bases in the middle. CDR3 sequence (DNA): TGTGCCAGCACCGTAAACCCCAGCTATGGCTACACCTTC. This gives the protein CASTVNPSYGYTF.

This clone was seen once. The rearrangement uses TRBV3-1 (or the pseudogene TRBV3-2) and TRBJ2-5; D gene ambiguous. Germline V gene lookup returns CDR1 LGHDT and CDR2 YNNKEL (reference sequence). The CDR3 runs to 12 residues. The V gene lost 3 bases and the J gene lost 0 bases, with 2 bases spanning the gap. CDR3 residues: CASSHNQETQYF. DNA for the CDR3: TGTGCCAGCAGCCACAACCAAGAGACCCAGTACTTC.

V and J are TRBV24-1 and TRBJ2-1; TRBD2 is a possible D gene (5 bases). The CDR3 has 15 amino acids. Germline loops: CDR1 KGHDR, CDR2 SFDVKD. V was trimmed by 3 bases and J by 7 bases, leaving 15 bases between them. CDR3 sequence (DNA): TGTGCCACCAGTGATCCTGGCCCGAGGGTTAATGAGCAGTTCTTC. Translating it yields CATSDPGPRVNEQFF.

The chain couples TRBV29-1 to TRBJ1-1; no reliable D call. Germline V gene sequence: CDR1 SQVTM, CDR2 ANQGSEA. This CDR3 is built from 15 residues. CDR3 in DNA: TGCACCGCCTATCTCGCACGGACGGGGAAGACTGAAGCTTTCTTT. It specifies CTAYLARTGKTEAFF.

The chain uses TRBV3-1 (or the pseudogene TRBV3-2) and TRBJ2-5; D not certain. V was shortened by 4 bases and J by 5 bases, with 11 bases between the two germline ends. Germline V gives CDR1 LGHDT, CDR2 YNNKEL (reference sequence). The CDR3 runs to 13 residues. Written as DNA, the CDR3 is TGTGCCAGCAGCCCCCAACATCTGGAGACCCAGTACTTC. Protein sequence: CASSPQHLETQYF.

This chain links TRBV7-2 with TRBJ2-7; 9 positions agree with TRBD2. CDR1 and CDR2 from the germline V gene are SGHTA and FQGNSA. The CDR3 sequence is 14 residues long. The V gene end was trimmed by 4 bases and the J gene end by 5 bases; junction bases not matched to a gene: 6. The CDR3: CASSWGLAEDEQYF. The CDR3 DNA is TGTGCCAGCAGCTGGGGACTAGCAGAGGACGAGCAGTACTTC.

The chain uses TRBV5-4 and TRBJ2-7; 9 nucleotides align to TRBD2. CDR3 length: 18 amino acids. The ends lost 1 base at V and 0 bases at J; junction bases unmatched: 11. Germline values: CDR1 SGHNT, CDR2 YYREEE (reference sequence). CDR3 coding DNA: TGTGCCAGCAGCTTGTTCTCTAGCGGGGTGGGGATCTCCTACGAGCAGTACTTC. It is translated as CASSLFSSGVGISYEQYF.

The chain links TRBV19 to TRBJ1-4, with D perhaps matching TRBD1 (5 bases). V was shortened by 5 bases and J by 5 bases, with 12 bases between the two germline ends. Germline V gene data show CDR1 as LNHDA and CDR2 as SQIVND (reference sequence). This CDR3 has 14 residues. This chain's CDR3 is CASSSPDRNEKLFF. The CDR3 region has the DNA TGTGCCAGTAGTTCCCCCGACAGAAATGAAAAACTGTTTTTT.

The genes are TRBV20-1 and TRBJ1-1; D perhaps matches TRBD1 (5 bases). Germline CDR1 and CDR2: DFQATT and SNEGSKA (reference sequence). The CDR3 has 16 residues. The V and J ends lost 3 bases and 5 bases respectively, with 22 bases between them. CDR3 nucleotides: TGCAGTGCTAGTGACCCAGAAGGGGAAGAAGGGACTGAAGCTTTCTTT. Protein product: CSASDPEGEEGTEAFF.